A single sample gave rise to the 28 T cell receptor beta chains below, sequenced in a study of CD8 T cells in Susac syndrome. RNA, at about 0.45 to 1 ug, was reverse transcribed with random hexamers. MiXCR, applied by TCRdb to the immunoSEQ multiplex PCR reads, yields one record per CDR3 protein. This sample has around 99,000 distinct CDR3 sequences, with about 95% found just once. The specimen sequenced was CD4+ T cells from PBMCs. The receptors were gathered from a human donor in good health.

The rearrangement uses TRBV15 and TRBJ2-2; perhaps D is TRBD1 or TRBD2 (5 bases each). CDR3 length equals 15 residues. V was trimmed by 0 bases and J by 11 bases, leaving 16 bases between them. Germline lookup yields CDR1 LNHNV and CDR2 YYDKDF (reference sequence). CDR3 nucleotide sequence: TGTGCCACCAGCAGAGAAGGGGCAGGGAGCGGAGAGCTGTTTTTT. Protein sequence: CATSREGAGSGELFF.

The chain recombines TRBV5-1 with TRBJ2-7; TRBD2 is a possible D gene (5 bases). There are 14 residues in the CDR3. V lost 4 bases to trimming and J lost 4 bases, with 15 bases between them. Germline CDR1 SGHRS, CDR2 YFSETQ. The CDR3 sequence is CASSLTPGGYEQYF. For the CDR3, the DNA is TGCGCCAGCAGCCTCACCCCCGGCGGGTACGAGCAGTACTTC.

V usage is TRBV4-1 and J usage is TRBJ2-7, with TRBD1 as a possible D gene (5 bases). Germline V gene lookup returns CDR1 MGHRA and CDR2 YSYEKL. The CDR3 consists of 13 residues. V lost 7 bases and J lost 3, with 13 bases in between. The CDR3 spells CASKYRTNYEQYF. Here the CDR3 DNA reads TGCGCCAGCAAGTACAGGACAAACTACGAGCAGTACTTC.

This rearrangement joins TRBV3-1 to TRBJ2-5, with TRBD2 as a possible D gene (6 bases). The CDR3 spans 15 residues. Germline V lookup: CDR1 LGHDT, CDR2 YNNKEL (reference sequence). With 4 bases removed from V and 0 bases from J, the gap between germline ends came to 12 bases. Here the CDR3 reads CASSRIREYQETQYF. The CDR3 DNA reads as TGTGCCAGCAGCCGAATCCGGGAGTACCAAGAGACCCAGTACTTC.

This clonotype has a single count. CDR3 protein: CASSRDTEAFF. The CDR3 nucleotides read TGTGCCAGCAGCCGGGACACTGAAGCTTTCTTT. The chain couples TRBV3-1 to TRBJ1-1, with D unclear. Trimming removed 4 bases from V and 3 bases from J, with 3 bases in between. The germline gives CDR1 LGHDT, CDR2 YNNKEL (reference sequence). CDR3 length: 11 residues.

The chain has TRBV20-1 and TRBJ2-1; D is ambiguous. CDR3 length: 11 amino acids. CDR1 DFQATT and CDR2 SNEGSKA come from the germline V gene (reference sequence). The V end was cut by 3 bases, the J end by 6 bases, with 6 bases between. The CDR3 reads CSARLVNEQFF. The CDR3 DNA reads as TGCAGTGCTAGGTTGGTCAATGAGCAGTTCTTC.

The J gene is TRBJ2-2, the V gene TRBV12-3 or TRBV12-4, with 7 bases matching TRBD1. This CDR3 has 15 amino acids. J gave up 5 bases and V 8 bases, and 11 bases lay outside the gene matches. The CDR3 DNA sequence: TGTGCCAGCGGGGAACGACAGGGTAAAACCGGGGAGCTGTTTTTT. Translated: CASGERQGKTGELFF.

The rearrangement joins TRBV28 to TRBJ1-5; tentatively, D is TRBD1 (6 bases). The V gene's germline CDR1 is MDHEN and CDR2 SYDVKM. CDR3 size: 13 residues. V dropped 7 bases and J dropped 4 bases, with 11 bases sitting between them. The CDR3 loop reads CASIGGPNQPQHF. Here the CDR3 DNA reads TGTGCCAGCATAGGGGGGCCTAATCAGCCCCAGCATTTT.

This clonotype showed up just once. The chain joins TRBV12-5 to TRBJ2-2, with TRBD1 identical over 7 bases. V was pared by 0 bases and J by 8 bases, with 6 bases of the junction left unmatched. This CDR3 has 15 amino acids. Germline CDR1 and CDR2: LGHNT and FRNRAP. Here the CDR3 DNA reads TGTGCTAGTGGTTTGGTACAGGGGAACCCAGGGGAGCTGTTTTTT. Protein: CASGLVQGNPGELFF.

Remarks on this clonotype: One end of the junction varies from germline; a read error may be responsible. The chain links TRBV28 to TRBJ2-7; D perhaps matches TRBD1 (5 bases). Germline CDR1 reads MDHEN; CDR2 reads SYDVKM. The CDR3 loop spans 15 amino acids. CDR3 nucleotides: TGTGCCAGCAGCCCCGGGCGGCAGGGCTCCCACGAGCAGTACTTC. Protein sequence: CASSPGRQGSHEQYF.

The chain has TRBV6-1 and TRBJ2-5, with TRBD2 matching 11 bases. This CDR3 is built from 13 residues. CDR1 is MNHNS, CDR2 SASEGT, per germline. V shed 10 bases, J shed 5 bases, and the junction held 6 bases outside the gene matches. The CDR3 coding sequence is TGTGCCATCTCTAGCGGGGGGATCGAGACCCAGTACTTC. Translated: CAISSGGIETQYF.

The chain employs TRBV20-1 and TRBJ1-2; D uncertain. Germline loops: CDR1 DFQATT, CDR2 SNEGSKA (reference sequence). The CDR3 is 14 amino acids. The V end lost 2 bases, the J end lost 4 bases, and 14 bases lay between the germline ends. CDR3: CSARIKKQLYGYTF. The DNA of the CDR3 is TGCAGTGCTAGAATTAAAAAACAGCTCTATGGCTACACCTTC.

The chain joins TRBV6-5 to TRBJ2-5; 9 nucleotides match TRBD1. V lost 10 bases to trimming and J lost 4 bases; unmatched junction nucleotides: 13. The germline V gene has CDR1 MNHEY and CDR2 SVGAGI. The CDR3 sequence is 15 residues long. The CDR3 nucleotides are TGTGCCACCAGCATTGGGACAGGGCATATAGAGACCCAGTACTTC. Translated, it gives CATSIGTGHIETQYF.

The chain employs TRBV19 and TRBJ2-7; weak D call: TRBD2 (5 bases). CDR1 LNHDA and CDR2 SQIVND come from the germline V gene (reference sequence). The germline V and J ends were trimmed by 6 bases and 2 bases, with 14 bases remaining between them. The CDR3 contains 14 residues. This chain's CDR3 is CASRESTGTYEQYF. The DNA for the CDR3 is TGTGCCAGTAGAGAGTCCACGGGAACCTACGAGCAGTACTTC.

This rearrangement joins TRBV5-1 to TRBJ2-3; possibly TRBD2 for D (6 bases). The CDR3 contains 15 residues. Trimming took off 7 bases at V and 2 bases at J, with 17 bases between the two ends. Germline values: CDR1 SGHRS, CDR2 YFSETQ. The CDR3 DNA reads TGCGCCAGCCAACGAGGAGGGAAGGACACAGATACGCAGTATTTT. Translation gives CASQRGGKDTDTQYF.

The chain's CDR3 is CSASTTVNTEAFF. The CDR3 nucleotides are TGCAGTGCTAGTACGACAGTGAACACTGAAGCTTTCTTT. The rearrangement links TRBV20-1 to TRBJ1-1, with D perhaps TRBD1 (5 bases). The germline CDR1 and CDR2 sequences are DFQATT and SNEGSKA (reference sequence). This CDR3 has 13 amino acids. Trimming left V 3 bases short and J 0 bases short, with 8 bases between.

The chain joins TRBV14 to TRBJ2-3; possible D gene TRBD2, 6 bases. Trimming took off 0 bases at V and 5 bases at J, with 18 bases between the two ends. The length of the CDR3 is 17 residues. CDR1 and CDR2 from the germline V gene are SGHDN and FVKESK. The CDR3: CASSQDWAGMRRDTQYF. DNA of the CDR3: TGTGCCAGCAGCCAAGACTGGGCGGGAATGCGAAGAGATACGCAGTATTTT.

The V call is TRBV7-6, the J call TRBJ2-3; 8 bases match TRBD2. The CDR3 is 18 residues long. The germline V gene has CDR1 SGHVS and CDR2 FNYEAQ. With 0 bases clipped from V and 0 bases from J, the junction kept 8 bases outside the gene matches. CDR3 DNA sequence: TGTGCCAGCAGCTTAGCGTTGGTGAGCGGGGGTAGCACAGATACGCAGTATTTT. This codes for CASSLALVSGGSTDTQYF.

This clonotype came up a few times. V usage is TRBV5-6 and J usage is TRBJ2-4; TRBD1 agrees at 8 bases. Germline V gene data show CDR1 as SGHDT and CDR2 as YYEEEE. CDR3 length: 15 residues. Trimming removed 4 bases from V and 6 bases from J; junction bases left unmatched: 9. The CDR3 bases are TGTGCCAGCAGCCCATGGACAGGGCAGGGAAACATTCAGTACTTC. The encoded protein is CASSPWTGQGNIQYF.

J is TRBJ2-3 and V is TRBV7-9; D may be TRBD1 or TRBD2 (5 bases each). Between the trimmed V and J ends, which lost 3 bases and 0 bases, there was a span of 10 bases. From germline, CDR1 is SEHNR and CDR2 FQNEAQ (reference sequence). The length of the CDR3 is 15 residues. The CDR3 is CASSFDGASTDTQYF. In nucleotides, the CDR3 is TGTGCCAGCAGCTTCGACGGGGCTAGCACAGATACGCAGTATTTT.

This rearrangement joins TRBV20-1 to TRBJ2-7, with D possibly matching TRBD2 (7 bases). V was shortened by 6 bases and J by 6 bases, with 21 bases between the two germline ends. The CDR3 is 14 residues long. Germline CDR1 and CDR2: DFQATT and SNEGSKA (reference sequence). The CDR3, as DNA: TGCAGTGCGCCTACTTTCGGGGGGCCGGGCGAGCAGTACTTC. This translates into CSAPTFGGPGEQYF.

The chain employs TRBV29-1 and TRBJ2-1; tentatively, D is TRBD1 (6 bases). Germline CDR1 SQVTM, CDR2 ANQGSEA. The V and J ends lost 5 bases and 8 bases respectively, with 10 bases between them. This CDR3 is 11 amino acids long. The CDR3 reads CSVSGAYEQFF. CDR3 nucleotides: TGCAGCGTTTCAGGGGCATATGAGCAGTTCTTC.

This chain links TRBV2 with TRBJ1-1, with 8 bases aligning to TRBD1. CDR1 and CDR2 from the germline V gene are SNHLY and FYNNEI. With V trimmed by 5 bases and J by 0 bases, 2 bases remained unmatched. The CDR3 length is 14 residues. DNA of the CDR3: TGTGCCAGCAGTTGGACAGGGATGAACACTGAAGCTTTCTTT. Encoded protein: CASSWTGMNTEAFF.

The rearrangement uses TRBV6-5 and TRBJ2-7; 10 positions agree with TRBD2. Germline values: CDR1 MNHEY, CDR2 SVGAGI. The CDR3 consists of 14 residues. Trimming took 4 bases from V and 6 from J; bases not matched to a gene: 6. The CDR3 spells CASSSRTSGLEQYF. The CDR3 DNA follows: TGTGCCAGCAGTTCTAGGACTAGCGGTCTCGAGCAGTACTTC.

V usage is TRBV23-1 and J usage is TRBJ2-2; 10 nucleotides agree with TRBD1. TRBV23-1 is designated an ORF whose function remains uncertain. J lost 5 bases, V lost 8 bases, and 8 bases had no gene match. The CDR3 has 15 residues. CDR3 in DNA: TGCGCCAGCCCTCCAGGGACAGGGGATACCGGGGAGCTGTTTTTT. Amino acids: CASPPGTGDTGELFF.

The table lists this clonotype with a few counts. The CDR3 nucleotides read TGTGCCAGCAGCCAAGGCTCTGGAAACACCATATATTTT. This gives the protein CASSQGSGNTIYF. The chain uses TRBV3-1 and TRBJ1-3; D remains ambiguous. The V gene lost 1 base and the J gene lost 0 bases, with 1 base spanning the gap. Per germline, CDR1 LGHDT and CDR2 YNNKEL (reference sequence). The CDR3 sequence is 13 residues long.

The chain uses TRBV5-1 and TRBJ2-1, with 7 bases fitting TRBD1. The CDR3 runs to 15 residues. The trim removed 5 bases at V and 8 bases at J, leaving 13 bases unmatched. Germline CDR1 SGHRS, CDR2 YFSETQ. CDR3 coding DNA: TGCGCCAGCAGAGCCGGGCGAGGGGGCTTGGATGAGCAGTTCTTC. Protein sequence: CASRAGRGGLDEQFF.

This chain links TRBV12-3 or TRBV12-4 with TRBJ2-5; no clear D. The CDR3 runs 14 residues. The V and J ends lost 2 bases and 2 bases respectively, with 9 bases between them. The DNA of the CDR3 is TGTGCCAGCAGTTTAAGGAAGCAACAAGAGACCCAGTACTTC. It yields the protein CASSLRKQQETQYF.